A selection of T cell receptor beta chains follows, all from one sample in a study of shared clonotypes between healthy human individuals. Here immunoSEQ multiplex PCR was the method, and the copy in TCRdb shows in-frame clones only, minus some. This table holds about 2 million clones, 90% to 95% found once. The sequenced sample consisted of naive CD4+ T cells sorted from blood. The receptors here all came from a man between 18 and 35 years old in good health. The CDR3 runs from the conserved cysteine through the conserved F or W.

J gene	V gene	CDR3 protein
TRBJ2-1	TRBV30	CAWNRFRTSGNEQFF
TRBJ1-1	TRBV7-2	CASSLDGGADTEAFF
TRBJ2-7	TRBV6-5	CASSRRGDYEQYF
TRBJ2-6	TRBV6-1	CASSDRNSGANVLTF
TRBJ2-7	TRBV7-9	CASSLGATSSYEQYF
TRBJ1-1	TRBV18	CASSRLNTEAFF
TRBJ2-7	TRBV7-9	CASSLPGLDYEQYF
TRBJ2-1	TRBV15	CATRGYNEQFF
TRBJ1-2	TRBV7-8	CASSLGRTNYGYTF
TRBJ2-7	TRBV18	CASSPGRQVGEQYF
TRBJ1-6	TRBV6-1	CASSSEGDSPLHF
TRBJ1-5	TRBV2	CASSGGDSNQPQHF
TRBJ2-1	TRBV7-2	CASSSEGEQFF
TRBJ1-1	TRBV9	CASSVVLNTEAFF
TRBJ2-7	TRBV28	CASSLVDLQREQYF
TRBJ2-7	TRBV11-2	CASSSPGQGAYEQYF
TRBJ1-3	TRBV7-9	CASIDPGSTRGNTIYF
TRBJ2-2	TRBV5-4	CASSLGLRNTGELFF
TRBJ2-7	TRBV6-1	CASTSGGLGSYEQYF
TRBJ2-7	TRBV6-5	CASSPGGGAGREQYF
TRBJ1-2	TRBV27	CASSFTSGTDGYTF
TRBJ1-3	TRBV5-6	CASSLAPGGLTGNTIYF
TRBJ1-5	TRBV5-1	CASSLTGDLSNQPQHF
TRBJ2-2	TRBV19	CASSSGTGNTGELFF
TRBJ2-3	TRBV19	CASSLVTGTDTQYF
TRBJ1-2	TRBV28	CASSRQGGGYTF
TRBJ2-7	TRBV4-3	CASSQEAGVLHEQYF
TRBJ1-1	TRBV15	CATSREISGLEAFF
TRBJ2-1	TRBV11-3	CASSDRGGKQFF
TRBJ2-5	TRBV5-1	CASSWAVGGETQYF
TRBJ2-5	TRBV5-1	CASSLGLAGFQETQYF
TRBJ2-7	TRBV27	CASSPGLATYEQYF
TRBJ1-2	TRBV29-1	CSVATGTAFYGYTF
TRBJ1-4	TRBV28	CASSPQGVWGEKLFF
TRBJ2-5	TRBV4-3	CASSQSVPPVAQYF
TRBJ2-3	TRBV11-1	CASSFSYTDTQYF
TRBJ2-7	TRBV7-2	CASRKGQGYEQYF
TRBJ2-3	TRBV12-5	CASALNLREGAPDTQYF
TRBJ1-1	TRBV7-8	CASSGWDRGNTEAFF
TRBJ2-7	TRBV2	CASSTGPERSSYEQYF
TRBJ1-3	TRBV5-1	CASSWSSGNTIYF
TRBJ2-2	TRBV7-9	CASSQLALMNTGELFF
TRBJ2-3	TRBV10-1	CASSEPGTGRTDTQYF
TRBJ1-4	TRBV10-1	CASSAGLNEKLFF
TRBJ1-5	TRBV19	CASSMRGANQPQHF
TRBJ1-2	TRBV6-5	CASSYSVGQPYGYTF
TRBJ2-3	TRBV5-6	CASSQDRFLRDTQYF
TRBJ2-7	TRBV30	CAWSPRFYEQYF
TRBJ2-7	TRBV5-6	CASSKTASTYEQYF
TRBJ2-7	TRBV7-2	CASRASGTTWEQYF
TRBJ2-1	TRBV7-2	CASSPLAGAGTVF
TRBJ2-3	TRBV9	CASSVAGRLSTDTQYF
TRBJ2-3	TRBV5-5	CANPMPGLDFTNTQYF
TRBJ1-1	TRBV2	CASSETGGRVEAFF
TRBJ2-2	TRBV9	CASNRDSLNTGELFF